Below, 16 T cell receptor beta chains from the same sample are listed, as sequenced in a study of T-cell reconstitution after alpha-beta-depleted transplantation in children. Using unique molecular identifiers, the investigators prepared the TCRbeta library. TCRdb processed the PCR reads anew with MiXCR; each CDR3 protein has one entry. The sample has about 300,000 distinct CDR3 sequences, roughly a tenth seen once. Sequencing used PBMCs, obtained before TCRalphabeta/CD19-depleted stem cell transplant. The receptors originated from a boy less than two years old with acute myeloid leukemia, due to receive a stem cell transplant.

This clonotype was recorded at least ten times. The rearrangement uses TRBV12-3 or TRBV12-4 and TRBJ1-1, with D unresolved. Trimming left V 5 bases short and J 4 bases short, with 11 bases between. CDR3 length: 13 residues. CDR3 DNA sequence: TGTGCCAGCAGTATGACTCGGGGCACTGAAGCTTTCTTT. It codes for CASSMTRGTEAFF.

This clonotype was observed at least ten times. The chain carries TRBV20-1 and TRBJ2-1; TRBD2 matches 8 bases. After removal of 3 bases from V and 5 bases from J, the junction contained 18 bases not matched to a gene. Germline lookup yields CDR1 DFQATT and CDR2 SNEGSKA (reference sequence). The CDR3 is 18 residues long. As DNA, the CDR3 is TGCAGTGCTAGTAAGGGGGTAGGGGGACTAGTAGCCGACAATGAGCAGTTCTTC. The encoded protein is CSASKGVGGLVADNEQFF.

This clonotype occurred a few times. The chain couples TRBV3-1 to TRBJ2-2; D uncertain. CDR1 and CDR2 from the germline V gene are LGHDT and YNNKEL (reference sequence). Trimming left V 1 base short and J 1 base short, with 7 bases between. The CDR3 totals 15 residues. The CDR3 loop reads CASSQVMGNTGELFF. DNA for the CDR3: TGTGCCAGCAGCCAAGTAATGGGGAACACCGGGGAGCTGTTTTTT.

This sequence joins TRBV12-3 or TRBV12-4 and TRBJ2-5; 9 bases are a match to TRBD1. Trimming removed 10 bases from V and 5 bases from J; junction bases left unmatched: 11. The CDR3 has 14 amino acids. CDR3 loop: CAITRDRVRETQYF. The CDR3 DNA follows: TGTGCCATTACCCGGGACAGGGTGAGGGAGACCCAGTACTTC.

This clonotype was counted at least ten times. The chain joins TRBV12-3 or TRBV12-4 to TRBJ2-1; D uncertain. V gave up 1 base and J gave up 8 bases, with 9 bases separating them. The CDR3 runs 13 residues. CDR3 amino acids: CASSLVLRDEQFF. CDR3 DNA: TGTGCCAGCAGTTTAGTACTGCGCGATGAGCAGTTCTTC.

Only a few counts were recorded for this clonotype. This sequence joins TRBV4-2 and TRBJ1-2; D is perhaps TRBD1 (5 bases). The CDR3 covers 15 residues. Deletions cut 5 bases from V and 5 bases from J, with 18 bases between. CDR1 LGHNA and CDR2 YNFKEQ come from the germline V gene. Written as DNA, the CDR3 is TGTGCCAGCAGCGCCTCCGGGACGGCTCCGTATGGCTACACCTTC. It yields the protein CASSASGTAPYGYTF.

This clonotype was detected many times. CDR3 residues: CASSFMAGELFF. CDR3 bases: TGTGCCAGCAGCTTTATGGCCGGGGAGCTGTTTTTT. The chain combines TRBV7-6 with TRBJ2-2; D remains unclear. V was trimmed by 3 bases and J by 6 bases, leaving 5 bases between them. Looked up from germline, CDR1 is SGHVS and CDR2 is FNYEAQ. The CDR3 loop spans 12 amino acids. The full variable domain, rest sourced from reference TRBV7-6 and TRBJ2-2, is GAGVSQSPRYKVTKRGQDVALRCDPISGHVSLYWYRQALGQGPEFLTYFNYEAQQDKSGLPNDRFSAERPEGSISTLTIQRTEQRDSAMYRCASSFMAGELFFGEGSRLTVL.

Ten or more counts support this clonotype. The chain recombines TRBV12-3 or TRBV12-4 with TRBJ2-5; D is uncertain. The CDR3 runs 14 residues. Between the trimmed V and J ends, which lost 3 bases and 3 bases, there was a span of 11 bases. CDR3 sequence reads: CASSLASVKETQYF. CDR3 in DNA: TGTGCCAGCAGTTTGGCCAGTGTAAAAGAGACCCAGTACTTC.

J is TRBJ1-2 and V is TRBV29-1, with 7 bases fitting TRBD1. V gave up 5 bases and J gave up 4 bases; unmatched junction bases: 10. CDR1 is SQVTM, CDR2 ANQGSEA, per germline. The CDR3 covers 14 residues. The DNA of the CDR3 is TGCAGCGTTCCCCCGACAGGGCCCGTCTATGGCTACACCTTC. Translating it yields CSVPPTGPVYGYTF.

In its sample, this clonotype was seen many times. The V call is TRBV21-1, the J call TRBJ1-4. TRBV21-1 is a recognized pseudogene. The CDR3 runs to 16 residues. The DNA for the CDR3 is TGTGCCAGCAGCAAAGTTTCGGGGAAGGAAAATGAAAAACTGTTTTTT. Encoded protein: CASSKVSGKENEKLFF.

The chain combines TRBV6-1 with TRBJ2-7; a weak D match, TRBD2 (5 bases). This CDR3 has 13 amino acids. Trimming shortened V by 4 bases and J by 3 bases, and 10 bases separated the two germline ends. Germline lookup yields CDR1 MNHNS and CDR2 SASEGT. DNA of the CDR3: TGTGCCAGCAGTGGGGAGAGAGGCTACGAGCAGTACTTC. As protein: CASSGERGYEQYF.

This clonotype was observed a handful of times. The genes are TRBV7-8 and TRBJ1-4; D is unresolved. Germline CDR1 is SGHVS and CDR2 is FQNEAQ. The CDR3 length is 13 residues. Trimming left V 0 bases short and J 7 bases short, with 6 bases between. Written as DNA, the CDR3 is TGTGCCAGCAGCTTAGCCCTGGGTGAAAAACTGTTTTTT. This gives the protein CASSLALGEKLFF.

In its sample, this clonotype was seen a few times. The V call is TRBV6-1, the J call TRBJ1-2; 10 nucleotides line up with TRBD1. Per the germline V gene, CDR1 is MNHNS and CDR2 is SASEGT. This CDR3 is 15 amino acids long. The junction had 10 bases not matched to a gene; V was cut back by 6 bases and J by 6 bases. The CDR3 DNA sequence: TGTGCCAGCAGCCGACCGGGACAGGGGAAGGATGGCTACACCTTC. It is translated as CASSRPGQGKDGYTF.

This chain's CDR3 is CASSRQGRETQYF. CDR3 sequence (DNA): TGTGCCAGCAGTCGACAGGGCCGGGAGACCCAGTACTTC. The chain joins TRBV7-3 to TRBJ2-5; 7 bases agree with TRBD1. Germline V CDR1 and CDR2: SGHTA, FQGTGA. The CDR3 is 13 amino acids. V trimming: 6 bases; J trimming: 5 bases; junction bases outside the gene matches: 6.

This clonotype has at least ten counts. V is TRBV4-3 and J is TRBJ2-3, with D uncertain. The CDR3 runs 16 residues. Germline assignment: CDR1 LGHNA and CDR2 YSLEER. V lost 1 base and J lost 2, with 13 bases in between. The CDR3, as DNA: TGCGCCAGCAGCCAAGGGGTCGGGCAATTCACAGATACGCAGTATTTT. It is translated as CASSQGVGQFTDTQYF.

The V gene is TRBV28, the J gene TRBJ1-5; D perhaps matches TRBD1 (5 bases). Trimming stripped 7 bases from V and 5 bases from J, with 18 bases between. This CDR3 is 15 amino acids long. The V gene's germline CDR1 is MDHEN and CDR2 SYDVKM. For the CDR3, the DNA is TGTGCCAGCACAAGGGAAAGGGGATATGATCAGCCCCAGCATTTT. Encoded protein: CASTRERGYDQPQHF.